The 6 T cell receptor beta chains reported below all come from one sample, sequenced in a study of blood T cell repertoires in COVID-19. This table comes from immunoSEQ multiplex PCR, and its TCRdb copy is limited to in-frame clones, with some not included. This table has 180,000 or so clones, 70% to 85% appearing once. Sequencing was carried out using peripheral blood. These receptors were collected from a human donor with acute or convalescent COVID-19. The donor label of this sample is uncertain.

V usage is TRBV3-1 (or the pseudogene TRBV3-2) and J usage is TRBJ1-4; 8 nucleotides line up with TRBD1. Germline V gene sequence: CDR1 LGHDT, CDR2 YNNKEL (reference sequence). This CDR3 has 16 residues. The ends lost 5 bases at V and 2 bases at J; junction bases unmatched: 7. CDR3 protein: CASSRTGGRTNEKLFF. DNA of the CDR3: TGTGCCAGCAGCAGAACAGGGGGACGGACTAATGAAAAACTGTTTTTT.

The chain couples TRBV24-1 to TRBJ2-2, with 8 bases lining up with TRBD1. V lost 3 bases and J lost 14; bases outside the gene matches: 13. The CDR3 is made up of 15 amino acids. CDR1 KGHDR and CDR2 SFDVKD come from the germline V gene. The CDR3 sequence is CATSDAGQARTELFF. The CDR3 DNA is TGTGCCACCAGTGATGCGGGACAGGCCAGAACGGAACTGTTTTTT.

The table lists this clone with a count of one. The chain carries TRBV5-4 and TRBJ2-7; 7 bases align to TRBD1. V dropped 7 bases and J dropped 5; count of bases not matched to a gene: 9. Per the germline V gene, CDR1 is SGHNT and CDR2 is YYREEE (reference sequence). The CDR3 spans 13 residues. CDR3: CASQRGGRDEQYF. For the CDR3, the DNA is TGTGCCAGCCAAAGAGGGGGCAGGGACGAGCAGTACTTC.

CDR3: CASSPRDTAYEQYF. CDR3 bases: TGTGCCAGCAGCCCAAGGGACACGGCGTACGAGCAGTACTTC. The V and J genes are TRBV7-8 and TRBJ2-7; maybe TRBD1 (6 bases). CDR1 is SGHVS, CDR2 FQNEAQ, per germline. The CDR3 has 14 amino acids. Trimming pared 5 bases from V and 4 bases from J, leaving 15 bases between.

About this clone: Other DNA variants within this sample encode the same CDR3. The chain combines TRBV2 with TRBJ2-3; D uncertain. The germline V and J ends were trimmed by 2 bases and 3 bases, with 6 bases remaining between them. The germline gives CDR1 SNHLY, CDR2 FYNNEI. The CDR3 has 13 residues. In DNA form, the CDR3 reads TGTGCCAGCAGTGAACGACTGACAGATACGCAGTATTTT. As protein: CASSERLTDTQYF.

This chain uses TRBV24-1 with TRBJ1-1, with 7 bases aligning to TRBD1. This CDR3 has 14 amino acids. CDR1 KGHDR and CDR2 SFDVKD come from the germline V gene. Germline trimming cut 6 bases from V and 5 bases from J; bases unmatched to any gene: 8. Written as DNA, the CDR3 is TGTGCCACCAGTAGTGGAGGGGGCTTAACTGAAGCTTTCTTT. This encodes CATSSGGGLTEAFF.